This section outlines one T cell receptor beta chain sequence together with its context. Its antigen specificity is not known. No base quality values were provided; no much bigger clone lies one nucleotide off. This sample stems from a study of cytomegalovirus exposure and HLA in healthy donors (dated by TCRdb to between 2016 and 2019). At the level of the whole study: The 670 or so repertoires of the first cohort and the approximately 110 validation repertoires were produced on the same platform, according to a later analysis. Besides the first cohort of roughly 640 subjects, a separate validation cohort made up of about 120 different subjects was used. The study was designed to test whether signatures of past pathogen exposure could be identified by cataloging public T cell receptors. To predict cytomegalovirus infection status, the study combined high-throughput TCR immunosequencing, statistical association of individual TCRs with disease status, and machine learning.

Beyond this particular receptor, the publication reports: A later analysis had no HLA typing for the validation cohort, so co-occurrence there was scored across all 120 repertoires. A few of the identified cytomegalovirus-associated TCR beta chains were confirmed in vitro to be specific for cytomegalovirus antigens. Most TCR sequences were seen in very few donors, while some public TCRs were found in many individuals. The classifier was reported to diagnose cytomegalovirus status with high specificity and sensitivity in both the original cohort and the validation cohort. The study listed approximately 150 TCR beta chains as associated with cytomegalovirus. Of the cluster scores, roughly 95% were above 0 in a later analysis, which found that TCRs clustered in the first cohort also tended to co-occur in the approximately 110 validation repertoires. The authors suggested that the approach could potentially be extended to other disease states and immunological phenotypes.

After removal of 3 bases from V and 0 bases from J, the junction retains 2 bases not matched to a gene. From a lookup of the germline V gene, CDR1 and CDR2 are SGHAT and FQNNGV. The CDR3 covers 15 residues, taking in both the cysteine and the phenylalanine. Kept here is only the CDR3 DNA, which spans 45 bases and is read in frame from base 1. Library preparation used the immunoSEQ multiplex PCR assay. The authors' analysis ran thus. A statistical classification framework was developed to diagnose cytomegalovirus status using the catalog of TCR beta chain sequences. TCRdb mirrors the immuneACCESS table, restricted to in-frame sequences. Some clones are absent from its copies; in checked studies, under half trace to an unresolved V gene, and the reason for the others is unknown. The DNA was the basis for D and trimming; V, J and clone size are from that table. This sample has tens of thousands of clones in its table, and 90% to 96% of those were observed once. Roughly 1% of the sample lies in the top ten.

Separate from the roughly 630-subject first cohort, the validation cohort of about 130 subjects was the group to which the donors belonged. The sequence was collected from a woman younger than 30 in good health and CMV-seronegative. Here the chain combines TRBV11-2 and TRBJ1-3, and 7 bases in between align with TRBD1. Specimen: PBMCs. This receptor carries the CDR3 CASSLAGGSGNTIYF. The nucleotide sequence reads TGTGCCAGCAGCTTGGCAGGGGGCTCTGGAAACACCATATATTTT.